The sequence of this TCR beta chain was determined in a study of patients and donors after allogeneic stem cell transplantation. TCRdb itself ran the RT-PCR reads through MiXCR, one entry per CDR3 protein. This table holds around 90,000 distinct CDR3 sequences, roughly 52% found once. The CDR3 sequence is 12 residues long. Per the germline V gene, CDR1 is DFQATT and CDR2 is SNEGSKA (reference sequence). Trimming shortened V by 2 bases and J by 7 bases, and 8 bases separated the two germline ends. This TCR was recovered from a human donor who was either an allogeneic HSCT recipient or a stem cell or donor lymphocyte infusion donor (not recorded which). It is not recorded whose cells these are; they may come from a transplant donor. The sequencing sample was made of blood, either unsorted or a sorted T cell fraction (not recorded which). This rearrangement joins TRBV20-1 to TRBJ1-4; D ambiguous. This chain's CDR3 is CSARPVVEKLFF. In nucleotides, the CDR3 is TGCAGTGCTAGACCAGTGGTTGAAAAACTGTTTTTT.